This T cell receptor beta chain originates from a study of T cells after posttransplantation cyclophosphamide (TCRdb year 2016). Looking at the study overall: T cell repertoire reconstitution was tracked by TRB sequencing after myeloablative bone marrow transplantation in which posttransplantation cyclophosphamide was used as GVHD prophylaxis. Public TRB sequences were compared against a database of over 3,500 sequences linked to responses to pathogens, tumor antigens, self-antigens and alloantigens. TRA and TRB clonality were tightly correlated in eight to ten samples, so subsequent TCR analyses focused on TRB only. Samples from 30 to 35 PTCy-treated patients, along with samples from 15 to 20 of their related bone marrow donors, underwent antigen receptor sequencing. Blood from all 35 or so PTCy patients who had 1-year posttransplant specimens underwent TRB sequencing. TRB sequencing was also done on up to about 3 additional blood samples from 2 to 5.2 years after transplant in 3 patients, and on pretransplant blood from several patients.

Genomic DNA was the input for TRB sequencing, which was run either with the immunoSEQ assay at survey resolution or with the hsTCRB kit. The original methods were these. The immunoSEQ software was used for initial read processing, and the LymphoSeq R package was used for repertoire analyses. Clonality was calculated as 1 minus normalized Shannon entropy, and the Gini coefficient was also calculated for each TRB dataset. Phenotypes of unsorted samples were inferred by mapping TRB sequences from sorted subsets of the recipient or donor onto unsorted samples of the same recipient. TCRdb took this table from immuneACCESS and kept in-frame rearrangements with V and J called. Such tables lack part of the clones; where checked against another copy, unresolved V genes explain under half of the gap, and the rest is unexplained. The V and J calls and the clone size are those of that table, but D and trimming were determined from the DNA. The sample contains roughly 10,000 clones, approximately 95% of them found a single time. Together, the top ten hold nearly 0.3% of the sample.

Peripheral blood samples were provided by related bone marrow donors on the day of marrow donation. Viable CD3+CD4+ or CD3+CD8+ cells that were CCR7+CD45RA+CD45RO-CD95-CD27+CD28+ were defined as naive T cells. Mononuclear cells from peripheral blood and bone marrow were separated by Ficoll-Hypaque density centrifugation and then cryopreserved. CD4+ and CD8+ T cells, including naive and memory subsets, were sorted by FACS using a FACSAria II. With regard to this clone: There is no known antigen for this receptor. Per-nucleotide qualities are absent, and no much larger clonotype sits a single base away.

At the junction V is shortened by 3 bases and J by 7 bases; bases outside the gene matches: 12. Taken from cysteine to phenylalanine, the CDR3 has 16 residues. Only the CDR3 DNA is retained, 48 bases long and in frame from the first base. In the germline V gene, CDR1 corresponds to SGDLS and CDR2 to YYNGEE. Overall study outcomes, separate from this receptor: Donor-recipient similarity was low at 1-2 months but rose over the first year, and later blood repertoires were often dominated by donor CD8+ memory clones. Across about 49 patients, TRB clonality was highly associated with recipient CMV seropositivity and CMV reactivation, and PTCy diversity was similar to diversity in CNI/methotrexate controls. The TRB repertoires of T cells infiltrating skin or the GI tract showed only limited overlap with the TRB repertoires found in blood.

The sequencing sample was made of naive CD8+ T cells sorted from PBMCs. The chain was built from TRBV9 and TRBJ1-2; 10 central nucleotides agree with TRBD1. This sequence originates from a man younger than 40 in good health and a related stem cell transplant donor. The DNA sequence reads TGTGCCAGCAGCGCCGATCCGGGACAGGGGACGGCTGGCTACACCTTC. It translates as CASSADPGQGTAGYTF.